Listed below are T cell receptor beta chains from one sample, sequenced in a study of blood T cell repertoires in COVID-19. Assay used: immunoSEQ multiplex PCR; TCRdb lists only in-frame clones, some missing. The sample lists approximately 89,000 clones, 70% to 90% occurring once. The sample comprised peripheral blood. These receptors were obtained from a woman aged 65 to 85 with active or convalescent COVID-19. CDR3s include the opening cysteine and the closing phenylalanine or tryptophan. A D gene is named only where the DNA matches it firmly. Clone size, where shown, is once, few, many, or a class for clones that have expanded.

D	length	V	J	size	DNA	CDR3
-	13	TRBV2	TRBJ1-4	-	TGTGCCAGCAGTGGGCAGGGTCTCGAAAAACTGTTTTTT	CASSGQGLEKLFF
TRBD1	14	TRBV6-5	TRBJ1-1	-	TGTGCCAGCAGTCTGGGACAGGGGAACACTGAAGCTTTCTTT	CASSLGQGNTEAFF
-	13	TRBV20-1	TRBJ1-2	-	TGCAGTGCTAGTAGGGCAGGGGTAGAAGGCTACACCTTC	CSASRAGVEGYTF
-	14	TRBV5-1	TRBJ2-3	-	TGCGCCAGCAGCCCGGAGGCTGGGCAGTATACGCAGTATTTT	CASSPEAGQYTQYF
TRBD1	15	TRBV5-6	TRBJ1-1	-	TGTGCCAGCAGCTTGGGAACAGGGGGCTTCACTGAAGCTTTCTTT	CASSLGTGGFTEAFF
-	14	TRBV9	TRBJ1-6	few	TGTGCCAGCAGCGTCAGGGTGTGGGATTCACCCCTCCACTTT	CASSVRVWDSPLHF
-	13	TRBV5-1	TRBJ2-5	-	TGCGCCAGCAGCTTGGTAAACCAAGAGACCCAGTACTTC	CASSLVNQETQYF
-	16	TRBV15	TRBJ2-5	-	TGTGCCACCAGCAGAGGCACGTCCGGGATAGAGGAGACCCAGTACTTC	CATSRGTSGIEETQYF
-	16	TRBV7-6	TRBJ2-3	-	TGTGCCAGCAGCCAAGGTTGGGGAGGTAGCACAGATACGCAGTATTTT	CASSQGWGGSTDTQYF
-	14	TRBV7-2	TRBJ1-1	-	TGTGCCAGCAGCTTAGGGCTCTTGAACACTGAAGCTTTCTTT	CASSLGLLNTEAFF
-	17	TRBV5-8	TRBJ1-1	-	TGTGCCAGCAGCTTGGGTAGTGTAGGTTGGGCCAACACTGAAGCTTTCTTT	CASSLGSVGWANTEAFF
-	13	TRBV2	TRBJ1-3	-	TGTGCCAGCGGTCAAAACCCCGGGGACACCATATATTTT	CASGQNPGDTIYF
-	11	TRBV20-1	TRBJ1-1	-	TGCAGTGCCACAGTAGGCACTGAAGCTTTCTTT	CSATVGTEAFF
-	11	TRBV18	TRBJ2-5	-	TGTGCCAGCTCACCATCGGAGACCCAGTACTTC	CASSPSETQYF
TRBD1	13	TRBV6-6	TRBJ1-2	-	TGTGCCAGCAGTCTCGACAGGGTGTATGGCTACACCTTC	CASSLDRVYGYTF
TRBD1	12	TRBV28	TRBJ1-2	-	TGTGCCAGCAGTTCGACAGGGTATGGCTACACCTTC	CASSSTGYGYTF
-	17	TRBV14	TRBJ1-3	-	TGTGCCAGCAGCCAAGGTCGGGGATTAAGCTCTGGAAACACCATATATTTT	CASSQGRGLSSGNTIYF
-	21	TRBV27	TRBJ2-1	-	TGTGCCAGCAGTTTGTGGTCTGGCGGGCAATTCTCCTTCGGCTCCTACAATGAGCAGTTCTTC	CASSLWSGGQFSFGSYNEQFF
TRBD1	16	TRBV4-2	TRBJ1-2	-	TGTGCCAGCAGCCAGGAGAGGACAGGGGGCTCTTATGGCTACACCTTC	CASSQERTGGSYGYTF
-	21	TRBV28	TRBJ1-5	-	TGTGCCAGCAGTTACATCCCCGAGGGAGAATACTTAATCTATAGCAATCAGCCCCAGCATTTT	CASSYIPEGEYLIYSNQPQHF
-	17	TRBV5-4	TRBJ1-2	-	TGTGCCAGCAGCTTGGGAAGGGGGACGAGGGCTAACTATGGCTACACCTTC	CASSLGRGTRANYGYTF
-	14	TRBV6-6	TRBJ1-1	-	TGTGCCAGCAGCTTAGACCGGACAGAAGCTGAAGCTTTCTTT	CASSLDRTEAEAFF
-	13	TRBV2	TRBJ2-7	once	TGTGCCAGCAGTGAGGCGACCACCAGGGAGCAGTACTTC	CASSEATTREQYF
-	15	TRBV23-1	TRBJ1-1	-	TGCGCCAGCAGTCACGCGGGAGTGTTGAACACTGAAGCTTTCTTT	CASSHAGVLNTEAFF
TRBD2	16	TRBV6-4	TRBJ2-3	-	TGTGCCAGCAGTGACCGGGGGGGCTTTGACACAGATACGCAGTATTTT	CASSDRGGFDTDTQYF
TRBD1	14	TRBV4-2	TRBJ1-4	once	TGTGCCAGCAGCCCGGGACAGGGGTCGGAGAAACTGTTTTTT	CASSPGQGSEKLFF
-	14	TRBV19	TRBJ2-2	-	TGTGCCAGTAGTATGCGGGGGCGGACCGGGGAGCTGTTTTTT	CASSMRGRTGELFF
TRBD2	19	TRBV3-1/TRBV3-2	TRBJ2-4	-	TGTGCCAGCAGCCAAGGGACTAGCGGGGGGGCATCTGCCAAAAACATTCAGTACTTC	CASSQGTSGGASAKNIQYF
TRBD1	14	TRBV5-4	TRBJ1-1	-	TGTGCCAGCAGCTTTGGACAGGGGGCTGCTGAAGCTTTCTTT	CASSFGQGAAEAFF
TRBD1	15	TRBV7-8	TRBJ1-2	-	TGTGCCAGCAGCTTAGCGTGGCAGGGGGCCTCAGGCTACACCTTC	CASSLAWQGASGYTF
-	16	TRBV28	TRBJ2-7	-	TGTGCCAGCAGAAATCGCGATTTCGGGGGTTCCTACGAGCAGTACTTC	CASRNRDFGGSYEQYF
-	12	TRBV11-2	TRBJ1-2	-	TGTGCCAGCAGCCTTGGGGCGTTTGGCTACACCTTC	CASSLGAFGYTF
TRBD2	14	TRBV7-6	TRBJ2-5	-	TGTGCCAGCAGCTTTCCCGGGAGGTCAGAGACCCAGTACTTC	CASSFPGRSETQYF
TRBD1	13	TRBV6-5	TRBJ1-1	-	TGTGCCACCAGTTACCGGACAGGGTTTGGAGCTTTCTTT	CATSYRTGFGAFF
TRBD1	19	TRBV14	TRBJ2-4	-	TGTGCCAGCAGCCAAGATCTGACAGGGGGTAATCTAGCCAAAAACATTCAGTACTTC	CASSQDLTGGNLAKNIQYF
-	14	TRBV7-8	TRBJ2-7	once	TGTGCCAGCAGCTCATCCGTGAGATCCTACGAGCAGTACTTC	CASSSSVRSYEQYF
TRBD1	17	TRBV2	TRBJ2-7	-	TGTGCCAGCAGTGAAGGGGGACCGGGACAGCCCTTGTACGAGCAGTACTTC	CASSEGGPGQPLYEQYF
-	14	TRBV5-4	TRBJ1-1	-	TGTGCCAGCAGCTTGACACAGTTAAACACTGAAGCTTTCTTT	CASSLTQLNTEAFF
-	13	TRBV2	TRBJ1-1	-	TGTGCCAGCAGTGAGAACAGGGACACTGAAGCTTTCTTT	CASSENRDTEAFF
-	12	TRBV6-5	TRBJ1-4	-	TGTGCCAGTTCAGGGGATAATGAAAAACTGTTTTTT	CASSGDNEKLFF
-	14	TRBV19	TRBJ1-4	-	TGTGCCAGTAGTCCCTCCAGGGTCAATGAAAAACTGTTTTTT	CASSPSRVNEKLFF
-	14	TRBV25-1	TRBJ1-1	-	TGTGCCAGCAGGGACGACAGAAGGAACACTGAAGCTTTCTTT	CASRDDRRNTEAFF